The 9 T cell receptor beta chains listed next were all sequenced from one sample in a study of blood T cells in healthy people across ages. The authors ran a second PCR of about 6 to 12 cycles using a sample-barcoded 5' primer and a J-beta primer mix. TCRdb itself ran the 5' RACE reads through MiXCR, one entry per CDR3 protein. The sample includes under 2,000,000 distinct CDR3 sequences, about 49% of them seen just once. Sequenced sample: blood. The receptors stem from a middle-aged woman in good health.

For the CDR3, the DNA is TGCAGCGTTGAATCCAGCCTAGCGGGAGGGCTCGAGCAGTACTTC. It encodes CSVESSLAGGLEQYF. V is TRBV29-1 and J is TRBJ2-7; TRBD2 matches 12 bases. V gave up 2 bases and J gave up 6 bases; unmatched junction bases: 8. This CDR3 is 15 amino acids long. Germline-derived CDR1 and CDR2 are SQVTM and ANQGSEA.

The CDR3, as DNA: TGTGCCAGCTCACCGTACCGGTTCGGACAGCCGTCCTACGAGCAGTACTTC. Amino acids: CASSPYRFGQPSYEQYF. The chain has TRBV18 and TRBJ2-7, with D possibly TRBD1 on 6 matching bases. In germline, CDR1 is KGHSH, CDR2 LQKENI. The CDR3 has 17 amino acids. Between the trimmed V and J ends, which lost 3 bases and 1 base, there was a span of 19 bases.

The gene calls are TRBV9 and TRBJ2-3; 8 nucleotides agree with TRBD2. Unmatched junction bases numbered 5, after V lost 4 bases and J lost 4 bases. Germline loops: CDR1 SGDLS, CDR2 YYNGEE. The CDR3 totals 14 residues. CDR3 in amino acids: CASSHTSGPDTQYF. CDR3 bases: TGTGCCAGCAGCCATACTAGCGGCCCAGATACGCAGTATTTT.

V gene TRBV7-2 combines with J gene TRBJ1-6, with no clear D. V was pared by 1 base and J by 10 bases, with 14 bases between. Germline CDR1 SGHTA, CDR2 FQGNSA. This CDR3 is built from 15 residues. CDR3 region: CASSLVEQARSPLHF. As DNA, the CDR3 is TGTGCCAGCAGCTTAGTTGAGCAGGCGCGGTCACCCCTCCACTTT.

Note on this clonotype: The conserved phenylalanine or tryptophan is not found at the CDR3 terminus, so this likely reflects a read error. CDR3 in amino acids: CSARGLADEQFL. The CDR3 region has the DNA TGCAGTGCTCGGGGACTAGCGGACGAGCAGTTCTTA. The chain couples TRBV20-1 to TRBJ2-1; 11 bases align to TRBD2. The germline V gene has CDR1 DFQATT and CDR2 SNEGSKA (reference sequence). The CDR3 extends over 12 amino acids. V was pared by 5 bases and J by 10 bases, with 4 bases of the junction left unmatched.

The V call is TRBV6-1, the J call TRBJ2-7; TRBD1 aligns across 12 bases. The J call could be wrong; TRBJ2-5 is a better fit for the DNA end. CDR3 length: 17 amino acids. Germline V gives CDR1 MNHNS, CDR2 SASEGT. CDR3: CASSRKGDRGPRETQYF. The CDR3 bases are TGTGCCAGCAGCCGTAAAGGGGACAGGGGGCCGAGAGAGACCCAGTACTTC.

This rearrangement joins TRBV2 to TRBJ2-7; D is perhaps TRBD2 (5 bases). V lost 10 bases and J lost 2, with 12 bases in between. This CDR3 region has 12 residues. CDR1 and CDR2 from the germline V gene are SNHLY and FYNNEI. The CDR3: CATGREAYEQYF. For the CDR3, the DNA is TGTGCCACCGGACGGGAAGCCTACGAGCAGTACTTC.

This rearrangement joins TRBV27 to TRBJ1-2; 11 bases match TRBD1. J gave up 1 base and V 2 bases, and 3 bases lay outside the gene matches. Germline lookup yields CDR1 MNHEY and CDR2 SMNVEV (reference sequence). This CDR3 contains 16 residues. In nucleotides, the CDR3 is TGTGCCAGCAGTTTAGAAGGGACAGGGGGTAACTATGGCTACACCTTC. As protein: CASSLEGTGGNYGYTF.

The genes are TRBV5-5 and TRBJ2-1; TRBD1 matches at 9 bases. The junction had 7 bases not matched to a gene; V was cut back by 4 bases and J by 5 bases. CDR3 length: 15 residues. CDR1 is SGHKS and CDR2 is YYEKEE in the germline V gene (reference sequence). CDR3 region: CASSPGQGIDNEQFF. CDR3 sequence (DNA): TGTGCCAGCAGCCCTGGACAGGGGATAGACAATGAGCAGTTCTTC.